The sample holds a few counts of the clone carrying this TCR beta chain. Its antigen remains unidentified. CDR3 size: 16 residues. Trimming stripped 1 base from V and 7 bases from J, with 18 bases between. CDR1 is SGHKS, CDR2 YYEKEE, per germline (reference sequence). Naive-designated CD8 cells lacked CD45RO, were positively enriched for CCR7, and omitted terminally differentiated effector memory CD45RA+ cells. This sample is drawn from a study of shared clonotypes between healthy human individuals. About the study: In total, the donors were a couple of women and a few men aged 18 to 49. Study conclusions and caveats: The generation probabilities recorded for non-shared clonotypes fell below those of clonotypes shared by all four donors.

The run depth of the assay was deep. For each subset, genomic DNA was distributed in equal portions over several immunoSEQ plates. Sequencing was performed with immunoSEQ multiplex PCR; in TCRdb, only in-frame clones are kept and a portion is missing. The table records about 1.9 million clones, 85% to 95% of them present only once. The source of this sequence is a man aged 18 to 30 in good health. Some clones in this sample may be carry-over from other donors' samples. V gene TRBV5-5 combines with J gene TRBJ1-5; D is uncertain. Input material: naive CD8+ T cells from PBMCs. The CDR3 spells CASSLNVGRVGQPQHF. Written as DNA, the CDR3 is TGTGCCAGCAGCTTGAATGTCGGGAGGGTTGGGCAGCCCCAGCATTTT.